This T cell receptor beta chain is from a study of blood T cells in healthy people across ages. Study-level findings and limits: Naive and antigen-experienced cells were not separated, limiting conclusive comparison. Long-lived donors had more naive CD4+ cells and higher diversity than aged donors.

A second PCR of 7 to 11 cycles used a sample-barcoded 5' primer and a J-beta primer mix. Each CDR3 protein is one row after TCRdb ran MiXCR on the 5' RACE reads. Counted here are roughly 1,000,000 distinct CDR3 sequences, under 30% occurring once; the ten biggest clones make up around 0.7%. With V trimmed by 2 bases and J by 5 bases, 5 bases remained unmatched. The CDR3 extends over 14 amino acids. The germline V gene encodes CDR1 MNHNS and CDR2 SASEGT. Of note for this clonotype: Its antigen is undetermined.

The same sample was also used in a study of T cells of mothers and their children. From that study: It was related mother-child pairs that showed slightly higher overlap than unrelated pairs, without reaching significance.

The sample was blood. The source is a girl aged 2 to 9 in good health. This rearrangement joins TRBV6-1 to TRBJ1-2; 7 nucleotides agree with TRBD1. CDR3 in DNA: TGTGCCAGCAGTGAACTGACAGGGTTATATGGCTACACCTTC. This codes for CASSELTGLYGYTF.